This TCR beta chain was sequenced in a study of breast tumors, draining lymph nodes, adjacent tissues. TCRdb reprocessed the multiplex PCR reads with MiXCR, giving one entry per CDR3 protein. The top ten hold approximately 3.3% of the sample, which has approximately 230,000 distinct CDR3 sequences, under 40% seen once. Samples came from axillary lymph nodes draining the breast cancer. This clonotype was recorded many times. Its antigen is still unknown. Whole-study results and caveats: Tumor TCR diversity was below lymph nodes but above nontumor tissue.

Unmatched junction bases numbered 2, after V lost 1 base and J lost 5 bases. The CDR3 loop spans 15 amino acids. Germline V gene sequence: CDR1 SGHTA, CDR2 FQGNSA. This rearrangement joins TRBV7-2 to TRBJ2-7, with 13 bases that match TRBD2. This TCR was sampled from a female donor with breast cancer. Some clones in this sample may be carry-over from other donors' samples. The specimen was axillary lymph node tissue. As DNA, the CDR3 is TGTGCCAGCAGCTTAGGGACTAGCGGGGGAAACGAGCAGTACTTC. Protein: CASSLGTSGGNEQYF. The whole variable domain, remainder taken from reference TRBV7-2 and TRBJ2-7, is GAGVSQSPSNKVTEKGKDVELRCDPISGHTALYWYRQSLGQGLEFLIYFQGNSAPDKSGLPSDRFSAERTGGSVSTLTIQRTQQEDSAVYLCASSLGTSGGNEQYFGPGTRLTVT.